This T cell receptor beta chain was identified in a study of blood T cell repertoires in COVID-19. In the study overall: Collection of acute and convalescent COVID-19 samples took place in the United States, Italy and Spain. The cDNA or gDNA used as material had been derived from T cells, B-cell-depleted T cells, or PBMCs.

The authors' processing: Amplification from reference gene primers served as the basis for estimated nucleated cell counts. Sequenced by immunoSEQ multiplex PCR; TCRdb stores in-frame clones only, minus some. That table supplies the V and J calls and clone size; D and trimming were determined from the DNA. Among some 240,000 clones listed, roughly 80% were seen once. Germline CDR1 is SGHRS and CDR2 is YFSETQ. The CDR3 consists of 16 residues. V trimming: 4 bases; J trimming: 2 bases; junction bases outside the gene matches: 6. Source material: peripheral blood. This receptor was identified in an elderly woman with acute or convalescent COVID-19. This chain links TRBV5-1 with TRBJ2-3; 11 nucleotides match TRBD2. CDR3 region: CASSQLAGGNTDTQYF. The CDR3 DNA sequence: TGCGCCAGCAGCCAGTTAGCGGGGGGGAACACAGATACGCAGTATTTT.